This T cell receptor (beta chain) was obtained from a study of cytotoxic CD8 clonotypes in ibrutinib-treated CLL. Study context: Mean productive templates were under 260,000; mean productive rearrangements were approximately 94,000.

In germline, CDR1 is SGHRS, CDR2 YFSETQ. The V segment lost 0 bases and the J segment 7 bases; nucleotides outside the gene matches: 6. This CDR3 contains 15 residues. Method: immunoSEQ multiplex PCR; TCRdb's copy keeps in-frame clones and lacks some. The data show some 130,000 clones, 70% to 80% seen once. Study-wide results and caveats: The study found baseline clonality above age-matched healthy donors, tracking circulating CD8+ T-cell counts.

To note about this clone: The target antigen is unknown.

This material consisted of PBMCs, taken after 24 months of ibrutinib treatment. This sequence originates from a human donor with chronic lymphocytic leukemia. The J gene is TRBJ2-2, the V gene TRBV5-1, with 7 bases matching TRBD2. This CDR3 is CASSLEAGRVGELFF. The DNA for the CDR3 is TGCGCCAGCAGCTTGGAGGCAGGGAGGGTCGGGGAGCTGTTTTTT.